This TCR beta chain appears in the sequencing data of a study of cytomegalovirus exposure and HLA in healthy donors. The study, taken as a whole, reports: The classifier, whose performance was assessed in both the original and validation cohorts, reportedly diagnosed cytomegalovirus status with high specificity and sensitivity. According to a subsequent analysis, TCR clusters identified in the first cohort showed a tendency to co-occur across the roughly 120 validation repertoires. There were 150 to 200 TCR beta chains listed as cytomegalovirus-associated.

This clone appeared a few times. Antigen: not known. Trimming took 6 bases from V and 6 from J; bases not matched to a gene: 15. The CDR3 totals 16 residues. CDR1 and CDR2 from the germline V gene are KGHSH and LQKENI. Here immunoSEQ multiplex PCR was the method, and the copy in TCRdb shows in-frame clones only, minus some. This repertoire shows some 170,000 clones, around nine tenths found once; its top ten account for about 2.5%. This receptor was obtained from a man aged 18 to 30 in good health and CMV-seropositive. The chain recombines TRBV18 with TRBJ2-7; 9 bases agree with TRBD2. Sample: PBMCs. The CDR3 DNA sequence: TGTGCCAGCTCCTCAGGGAGCACTAGCGGGCGGATCGAGCAGTACTTC. Amino acid sequence: CASSSGSTSGRIEQYF.